The 5 T cell receptor beta chains presented below share a single source sample, sequenced in a study of blood T cell repertoires in COVID-19. Sequenced by immunoSEQ multiplex PCR; TCRdb stores in-frame clones only, minus some. The data hold about 200,000 clones, with approximately 86% observed a single time. Sequenced sample: PBMCs or T cells enriched from blood (not recorded which). The receptors derive from a woman aged 60 to 75 with acute COVID-19.

J is TRBJ2-5 and V is TRBV5-1; TRBD2 agrees at 11 bases. CDR1 and CDR2 from the germline V gene are SGHRS and YFSETQ. Germline trimming cut 4 bases from V and 2 bases from J; bases unmatched to any gene: 7. There are 16 residues in the CDR3. The CDR3 sequence: CASSPSTSGRQETQYF. The CDR3 DNA reads TGCGCCAGCAGCCCTTCAACTAGCGGGAGACAAGAGACCCAGTACTTC.

The gene calls are TRBV7-2 and TRBJ2-5; 8 bases fit TRBD1. J was trimmed by 5 bases and V by 6 bases; bases with no gene match: 5. The CDR3 consists of 13 residues. Germline V lookup: CDR1 SGHTA, CDR2 FQGNSA. For the CDR3, the DNA is TGTGCCAGCAGACTGACAGGGGAGGAGACCCAGTACTTC. The encoded protein is CASRLTGEETQYF.

This clone is a singleton in its sample. The gene calls are TRBV4-2 and TRBJ1-2, with a tentative D call TRBD1 (5 bases). The germline CDR1 and CDR2 sequences are LGHNA and YNFKEQ. V lost 0 bases and J lost 5, with 13 bases in between. The CDR3 sequence is 15 residues long. This chain's CDR3 is CASSQDYQGGYGYTF. DNA for the CDR3: TGTGCCAGCAGCCAAGATTATCAGGGAGGGTATGGCTACACCTTC.

The chain combines TRBV27 with TRBJ2-2; possibly TRBD1 for D (6 bases). Germline V gene lookup returns CDR1 MNHEY and CDR2 SMNVEV (reference sequence). The length of the CDR3 is 12 residues. V was shortened by 3 bases and J by 9 bases, with 8 bases between the two germline ends. CDR3 protein: CASSFRGRELFF. The DNA of the CDR3 is TGTGCCAGCAGTTTTAGGGGGAGGGAGCTGTTTTTT.

The chain links TRBV29-1 to TRBJ2-7, with D unresolved. Germline CDR1 SQVTM, CDR2 ANQGSEA. With 0 bases removed from V and 0 bases from J, the gap between germline ends came to 6 bases. The CDR3 totals 13 residues. The CDR3 spells CSVEDYSSYEQYF. DNA of the CDR3: TGCAGCGTTGAAGATTACAGCTCCTACGAGCAGTACTTC.